This T cell receptor beta chain was retrieved from a study of blood T cell repertoires in COVID-19 (dated by TCRdb to between 2020 and 2021). Background on the whole study: The collaborator samples originated in the United States, Italy and Spain and spanned the acute and convalescent phases of COVID-19. The material from the prospective study consisted of cDNA or gDNA derived from T cells, B-cell-depleted T cells, or PBMCs. Deeply sampled blood TCRbeta repertoires from subjects exposed to, actively infected with, or recovered from COVID-19 were included in the dataset. The repertoires were released in a freely available public database meant as a resource for research on the immune response to SARS-CoV-2. The samples were drawn from two sources: the first 160 participants of the ongoing ImmuneRACE study, and 950 to 1,500 subjects contributed by 6 global collaborators. A de-identified subject ID, COVID-19 status, age in years and sex were almost always included in the sample metadata. Where available, HLA class I and class II types were taken from metadata supplied by the sample provider and were not determined by assay-based typing. On the study overall, not on this receptor specifically: Clinical and demographic metadata were provided uncurated, with the amount varying by source and participant.

About this clone itself: There is no known antigen for this receptor. Relative to the germline gene, one junction end is altered; a read error may explain this.

As encoded in the germline V gene (reference sequence), CDR1 is SSHAT while CDR2 is FNYEAQ. The CDR3 sequence holds 13 residues, the cysteine and phenylalanine included. Kept here is only the CDR3 DNA, which spans 39 bases and is read in frame from base 1. TCRbeta CDR3 regions were amplified from genomic DNA by means of the immunoSEQ Assay, a bias-controlled multiplex PCR. In the paper's pipeline: Nucleated cell counts per sample were estimated from amplification of reference gene primers within the assay. To quantify the absolute abundance of each unique TCRbeta CDR3 rearrangement, sequence reads were collapsed and filtered. For each sample, productive Simpson clonality was calculated as the square root of Simpson's diversity index over productive rearrangements. Imported from immuneACCESS, the table was reduced by TCRdb to in-frame sequences with V and J called. These copies leave out some clones; in studies compared against another copy, an unresolved V gene accounts for under half, and the cause of the remainder is not known. D and trimming come from the DNA, and the V and J calls and clone size come from that table. The sample data list 120,000 to 150,000 clones, and around 84% of these were observed just once. The ten top clones hold 2% to 3% of the sample.

The collaborating institutions used their own protocols to collect whole blood in K2EDTA tubes. For TCRbeta analysis, collaborators shipped samples as frozen whole blood, isolated PBMCs, or DNA extracted from either of those sample types. The sample was peripheral blood. The source is a human donor with acute or convalescent COVID-19. The donor label of this sample is uncertain. The chain joins TRBV7-7 to TRBJ2-1; a weak D assignment points to TRBD2 (6 bases agree). This receptor carries the CDR3 CASSLAENNEQFF. The nucleotide sequence is given as TGTGCTAGCAGCTTAGCGGAGAATAATGAGCAGTTCTTC.